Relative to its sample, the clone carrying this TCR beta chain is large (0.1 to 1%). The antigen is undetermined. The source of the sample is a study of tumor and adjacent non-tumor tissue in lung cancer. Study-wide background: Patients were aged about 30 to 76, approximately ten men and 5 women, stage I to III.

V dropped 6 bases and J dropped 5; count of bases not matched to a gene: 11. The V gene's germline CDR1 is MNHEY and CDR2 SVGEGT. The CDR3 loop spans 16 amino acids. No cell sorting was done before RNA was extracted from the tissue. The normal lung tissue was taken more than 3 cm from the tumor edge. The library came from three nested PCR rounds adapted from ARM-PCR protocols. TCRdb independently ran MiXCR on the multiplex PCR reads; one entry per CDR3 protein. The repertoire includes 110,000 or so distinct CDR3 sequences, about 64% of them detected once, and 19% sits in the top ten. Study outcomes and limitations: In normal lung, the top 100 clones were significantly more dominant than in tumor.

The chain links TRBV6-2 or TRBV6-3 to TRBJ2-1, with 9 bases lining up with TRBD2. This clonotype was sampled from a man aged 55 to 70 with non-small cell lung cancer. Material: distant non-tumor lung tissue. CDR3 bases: TGTGCCAGCAGCACCCCGATAATAGCGGGGGACAATGAGCAGTTCTTC. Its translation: CASSTPIIAGDNEQFF.